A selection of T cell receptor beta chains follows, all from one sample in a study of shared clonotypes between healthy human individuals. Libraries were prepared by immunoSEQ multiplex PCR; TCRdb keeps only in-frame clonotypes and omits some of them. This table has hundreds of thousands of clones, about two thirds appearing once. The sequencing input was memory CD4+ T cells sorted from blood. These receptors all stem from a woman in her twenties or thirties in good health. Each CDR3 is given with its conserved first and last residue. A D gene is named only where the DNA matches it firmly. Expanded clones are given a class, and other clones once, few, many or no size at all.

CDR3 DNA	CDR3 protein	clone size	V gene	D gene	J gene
TGTGCCAGCAGGTCCCTGACAGGGAGGGATGGCTACACCTTC	CASRSLTGRDGYTF	.	TRBV6-5	TRBD1	TRBJ1-2
TGTGCCAGCAGCCGGACGGGACTAGCGGGTGGGGCCTACGAGCAGTACTTC	CASSRTGLAGGAYEQYF	.	TRBV7-2	TRBD2	TRBJ2-7
TGCGGGACTAGCGGTCGTGTGCAGTTCTTC	CGTSGRVQFF	few	TRBV20-1	TRBD2	TRBJ2-1
TGTGCCAGCAGTGCACAGGGGAGGTACGAGCAGTACTTC	CASSAQGRYEQYF	.	TRBV2	.	TRBJ2-7
TGTGCCAGCAGCTTAGTTGGGGCGGGAGTAGAGACCCAGTACTTC	CASSLVGAGVETQYF	many	TRBV7-2	TRBD2	TRBJ2-5
TGTGCCAGCAGCCGACTAGTTGGTGCCACAGATACGCAGTATTTT	CASSRLVGATDTQYF	.	TRBV7-9	.	TRBJ2-3
TGTGCCAGCAGCAGCCGGGACAGGAACTACGAGCAGTACTTC	CASSSRDRNYEQYF	.	TRBV21-1	.	TRBJ2-7
TGTGCCAGCAGCCAAGATGGGAGTGGGTCCTACAATGAGCAGTTCTTC	CASSQDGSGSYNEQFF	.	TRBV4-2	.	TRBJ2-1
TGCGCCAGCAGCTTGGTTAGCGGGGGCGTAATCGATGAGCAGTTCTTC	CASSLVSGGVIDEQFF	many	TRBV5-1	TRBD2	TRBJ2-1
TGTGCCAGCAGTGACAGGTCCGGTCAGCCCCAGCATTTT	CASSDRSGQPQHF	.	TRBV28	.	TRBJ1-5
TGTGCCAGCAGCCAAGGTGGGAGGACAGAGAACACTGAAGCTTTCTTT	CASSQGGRTENTEAFF	.	TRBV4-2	.	TRBJ1-1
TGTGCCAGTAGCCCGACAGGAGGCGGCGAGCAGTACTTC	CASSPTGGGEQYF	.	TRBV19	.	TRBJ2-7
TGTGCCAGCAGCCAAGGGGACGAGCAGTACTTC	CASSQGDEQYF	.	TRBV4-2	.	TRBJ2-7
TGTGCCAGCTCATCTACATCGAACACTGAAGCTTTCTTT	CASSSTSNTEAFF	.	TRBV18	.	TRBJ1-1
TGTGCCAGCAGTTTGTGGGACATTCAGTACTTC	CASSLWDIQYF	.	TRBV7-2	.	TRBJ2-4
TGTGCCAGCAGCCAAGATCGGCCCGGGGGGGAGTACTCTGGGGCCAACGTCCTGACTTTC	CASSQDRPGGEYSGANVLTF	many	TRBV14	TRBD2	TRBJ2-6
TGTGCCAGCTCACCAACACCGGGACAGGGTTCCAACGAGCAGTACTTC	CASSPTPGQGSNEQYF	few	TRBV18	TRBD1	TRBJ2-7
TGTGCCAGCAGCTTGTCACAGGGAGCTATAGTGGGCAATCAGCCCCAGCATTTT	CASSLSQGAIVGNQPQHF	.	TRBV7-2	.	TRBJ1-5
TGTGCCAGCAGTCCAACAAGTACGCAAGAGACCCAGTACTTC	CASSPTSTQETQYF	.	TRBV5-6	.	TRBJ2-5
TGTGCCAGCAGCAACGGCGCGGGGCCGGACACCGGGGAGCTGTTTTTT	CASSNGAGPDTGELFF	.	TRBV7-9	.	TRBJ2-2
TGTGCCACCAGCAGAGGCAACGTATACACTGAAGCTTTCTTT	CATSRGNVYTEAFF	.	TRBV15	.	TRBJ1-1